Each of the 28 T cell receptor beta chains below was sequenced from the same sample in a study of neurological immune-mediated disorders. TCRdb passed the 5' RACE reads through MiXCR, listing each CDR3 protein once. The sample consists of 49,000 or so distinct CDR3 sequences, 4.5% of them appearing once. The specimen sequenced was PBMCs. Receptor source: a woman aged 55-70 years with multiple sclerosis.

This clonotype was found many times. V is TRBV21-1 and J is TRBJ2-1; TRBD1 was called by the table and not checked on the DNA. TRBV21-1 counts as a pseudogene. The CDR3 contains 16 residues. The CDR3 protein is CASSYFRGRCYNEQFF. The CDR3 DNA follows: TGTGCCAGCAGCTATTTCCGGGGTAGGTGCTACAATGAGCAGTTCTTC.

This clonotype was found many times. The V gene is TRBV3-1, the J gene TRBJ1-4, with TRBD1 identical over 10 bases. CDR1 is LGHDT and CDR2 is YNNKEL in the germline V gene (reference sequence). V was pared by 4 bases and J by 11 bases, with 7 bases of the junction left unmatched. CDR3 length: 14 amino acids. The chain's CDR3 is CASSRGQGFDKLFF. CDR3 sequence (DNA): TGTGCCAGCAGCCGGGGACAGGGGTTCGACAAACTGTTTTTT.

The chain employs TRBV19 and TRBJ1-1; D not resolved. This CDR3 is built from 14 residues. V lost 3 bases and J 5 bases, leaving 13 bases between the germline ends. Germline CDR1 reads LNHDA; CDR2 reads SQIVND (reference sequence). This CDR3 reads CASSISGGSTEAFF. CDR3 in DNA: TGTGCCAGTAGTATTTCAGGTGGTTCGACTGAAGCTTTCTTT.

This clonotype has a single count. V usage is TRBV10-1 and J usage is TRBJ2-7; 9 nucleotides agree with TRBD2. V lost 2 bases to trimming and J lost 1 base; unmatched junction nucleotides: 9. The CDR3 consists of 17 residues. Germline assignment: CDR1 WNHNN and CDR2 SYGVQD (reference sequence). In DNA form, the CDR3 reads TGCGCCAGCAGTGAGGGTAGCGGGGGAAGAAATTCCTACGAGCAGTACTTC. This codes for CASSEGSGGRNSYEQYF.

This clonotype has a handful of counts. The rearrangement links TRBV6-5 to TRBJ2-7, with 7 nucleotides matching TRBD1. Germline V lookup: CDR1 MNHEY, CDR2 SVGAGI. This CDR3 has 13 residues. V was pared by 6 bases and J by 4 bases, with 6 bases of the junction left unmatched. The DNA for the CDR3 is TGTGCCAGCAGCCCGGGACAGCCTTACGAGCAGTACTTC. Encoded protein: CASSPGQPYEQYF.

The table lists this clonotype with many counts. V gene TRBV5-1 combines with J gene TRBJ2-7; a possible D gene is TRBD1 (7 bases). Per the germline V gene, CDR1 is SGHRS and CDR2 is YFSETQ. This CDR3 has 18 amino acids. Trimming pared 3 bases from V and 4 bases from J, leaving 26 bases between. CDR3 coding DNA: TGCGCCAGCAGCTGGGGGTCGGAGGGGGCCCGGTTCGGATACGAGCAGTACTTC. As protein: CASSWGSEGARFGYEQYF.

This clonotype was counted only a few times. This chain connects TRBV29-1 to TRBJ1-1; TRBD1 matches at 7 bases. The length of the CDR3 is 13 residues. Germline-derived CDR1 and CDR2 are SQVTM and ANQGSEA. V lost 6 bases to trimming and J lost 2 bases; unmatched junction nucleotides: 6. In nucleotides, the CDR3 is TGCAGCGTACGACAGGGCCTCAACACTGAAGCTTTCTTT. It yields the protein CSVRQGLNTEAFF. The whole variable domain, remainder taken from reference TRBV29-1 and TRBJ1-1, is SAVISQKPSRDICQRGTSLTIQCQVDSQVTMMFWYRQQPGQSLTLIATANQGSEATYESGFVIDKFPISRPNLTFSTLTVSNMSPEDSSIYLCSVRQGLNTEAFFGQGTRLTVV.

At least ten counts were recorded for this clonotype. The chain uses TRBV20-1 and TRBJ2-3; 8 bases fit TRBD2. This CDR3 has 13 amino acids. The J segment lost 7 bases and the V segment lost 4 bases, leaving 7 bases of the junction unmatched. Germline V gene sequence: CDR1 DFQATT, CDR2 SNEGSKA (reference sequence). The DNA of the CDR3 is TGCAGTGCTACGACTAGCGCCAGTAATACGCAGTATTTT. Translated, it gives CSATTSASNTQYF.

This clonotype was seen ten or more times. This sequence joins TRBV2 and TRBJ1-5, with TRBD1 identical over 8 bases. Losses at the gene ends were 6 bases for V and 7 bases for J; bases not matched to a gene: 8. CDR3 length: 14 amino acids. The V gene's germline CDR1 is SNHLY and CDR2 FYNNEI. DNA for the CDR3: TGTGCCAGCAGCGAACAGGGGGAGGTACAGCCCCAGCATTTT. Its translation: CASSEQGEVQPQHF.

This clonotype appeared many times. This sequence joins TRBV12-3 or TRBV12-4 and TRBJ2-7, with D possibly being TRBD2 (5 bases). V was cut by 3 bases and J by 6 bases, with 15 bases left in between. The CDR3 consists of 14 residues. CDR3 protein: CASSFFLAPAEQYF. The CDR3 DNA follows: TGTGCCAGCAGTTTCTTTCTAGCCCCTGCCGAGCAGTACTTC.

The chain couples TRBV21-1 to TRBJ1-5. TRBV21-1 is labeled a pseudogene. The CDR3 runs 12 residues. The CDR3 here is CASGKEGQPQNF. For the CDR3, the DNA is TGTGCCAGCGGGAAGGAAGGTCAGCCCCAGAATTTT.

This clonotype was observed many times. This sequence joins TRBV6-1 and TRBJ1-5; no clear D. The V gene's germline CDR1 is MNHNS and CDR2 SASEGT. Trimming removed 2 bases from V and 7 bases from J, with 9 bases in between. This CDR3 comprises 13 residues. CDR3 nucleotides: TGTGCCAGCAGTGAATTTTGGAGGCAGCCCCAGCATTTT. Translated, it gives CASSEFWRQPQHF.

This clonotype appeared many times. The gene calls are TRBV14 and TRBJ1-2; 9 bases line up with TRBD1. The CDR3 sequence is 14 residues long. CDR1 is SGHDN and CDR2 is FVKESK in the germline V gene. Trimming cost V 5 bases and J 6 bases; bases outside gene matches: 7. DNA of the CDR3: TGTGCCAGCAGCGGCCGGGACAGGGTCAATGGCTACACCTTC. It is translated as CASSGRDRVNGYTF.

For the CDR3, the DNA is TGTGCCAGCAGCCCTGGAAACGAGCAGTACTTC. This sequence encodes CASSPGNEQYF. The chain carries TRBV6-6 and TRBJ2-7, with no clear D. The V and J ends lost 6 bases and 5 bases respectively, with 8 bases between them. The germline V gene encodes CDR1 MNHNY and CDR2 SVGAGI (reference sequence). The CDR3 has 11 amino acids.

This clonotype was picked up many times. This chain links TRBV15 with TRBJ1-2; 7 bases align to TRBD1. This CDR3 region has 14 residues. V lost 4 bases to trimming and J lost 7 bases; unmatched junction nucleotides: 9. In germline, CDR1 is LNHNV, CDR2 YYDKDF (reference sequence). The CDR3 reads CATSILEGAGGYTF. CDR3 in DNA: TGTGCCACCAGCATACTGGAGGGGGCTGGTGGCTACACCTTC.

The sample holds a few counts of this clonotype. V usage is TRBV4-3 and J usage is TRBJ1-4, with 9 bases lining up with TRBD1. The CDR3 length is 16 residues. Trimming removed 0 bases from V and 7 bases from J; junction bases left unmatched: 6. Germline CDR1 and CDR2: LGHNA and YSLEER. The CDR3 DNA reads TGCGCCAGCAGCCAAGATGCGAGGACAGGGGTTGAAAAACTGTTTTTT. This codes for CASSQDARTGVEKLFF.

This clonotype was seen ten or more times. This chain joins TRBV7-2 and TRBJ2-3; D gene uncertain. The V end lost 1 base, the J end lost 8 bases, and 16 bases lay between the germline ends. The germline V gene encodes CDR1 SGHTA and CDR2 FQGNSA. The CDR3 totals 15 residues. This CDR3 reads CASSLDPSSSRTQYF. Written as DNA, the CDR3 is TGTGCCAGCAGCTTAGATCCGAGTTCCAGTCGTACGCAGTATTTT.

This clonotype was counted at least ten times. A read error is likely, as this CDR3 ends without the conserved phenylalanine or tryptophan. The chain is built from TRBV27 and TRBJ2-4; 8 positions match TRBD1. This CDR3 has 14 amino acids. V shed 2 bases, J shed 6 bases, and the junction held 3 bases outside the gene matches. Germline V gene data show CDR1 as MNHEY and CDR2 as SMNVEV (reference sequence). The CDR3 is CASSLQGAANIQYC. The CDR3 region has the DNA TGTGCCAGCAGTTTACAGGGGGCTGCAAACATTCAGTACTGC.

This clonotype was recorded at least ten times. The chain has TRBV10-1 and TRBJ2-5, with unresolved D. In germline, CDR1 is WNHNN, CDR2 SYGVQD (reference sequence). V lost 2 bases and J lost 1, with 8 bases in between. The CDR3 consists of 14 residues. CDR3 in amino acids: CASSETAIQETQYF. DNA for the CDR3: TGCGCCAGCAGTGAGACGGCGATCCAAGAGACCCAGTACTTC.

This clonotype was observed at least ten times. This rearrangement joins TRBV12-3 or TRBV12-4 to TRBJ2-7, with D possibly being TRBD1 (5 bases). This CDR3 region has 11 residues. Between the trimmed V and J ends, which lost 2 bases and 6 bases, there was a span of 5 bases. CDR3 region: CASSLRGEQYF. The CDR3 coding sequence is TGTGCCAGCAGTTTAAGGGGCGAGCAGTACTTC.

This clonotype was counted many times. The chain links TRBV4-1 to TRBJ2-3; 8 bases align to TRBD2. The J segment lost 4 bases and the V segment lost 5 bases, leaving 17 bases of the junction unmatched. This CDR3 spans 18 amino acids. From germline, CDR1 is MGHRA and CDR2 YSYEKL. The CDR3 here is CASSSRTTEGTSADTQYF. The CDR3 DNA follows: TGCGCCAGCAGCTCAAGGACGACCGAGGGGACTAGTGCAGATACGCAGTATTTT.

The sample holds many counts of this clonotype. The chain combines TRBV20-1 with TRBJ1-4, with 11 bases that match TRBD1. V lost 0 bases, J lost 8 bases, and 5 bases stayed unmatched. Germline-derived CDR1 and CDR2 are DFQATT and SNEGSKA (reference sequence). The CDR3 runs 15 residues. As DNA, the CDR3 is TGCAGTGCTAGAGATGAGGACAGGGGGCGCGAAAAACTGTTTTTT. Translating it yields CSARDEDRGREKLFF.

The chain has TRBV10-3 and TRBJ2-1; D remains unclear. V was pared by 6 bases and J by 4 bases, with 7 bases between. This CDR3 has 12 amino acids. The germline CDR1 and CDR2 sequences are ENHRY and SYGVKD. CDR3 in amino acids: CAIRDHYNEQFF. DNA for the CDR3: TGTGCCATCAGGGACCATTACAATGAGCAGTTCTTC.

This clonotype was observed at least ten times. This rearrangement joins TRBV29-1 to TRBJ1-4; perhaps TRBD1 as D (5 bases). V lost 3 bases and J 4 bases, leaving 9 bases between the germline ends. Germline values: CDR1 SQVTM, CDR2 ANQGSEA. This CDR3 has 13 amino acids. DNA for the CDR3: TGCAGCGTTGACGGGCAGGGTAATGAAAAACTGTTTTTT. Amino acid sequence: CSVDGQGNEKLFF.

This clonotype was seen at least ten times. The chain links TRBV12-3 or TRBV12-4 to TRBJ2-5, with D possibly being TRBD1 (5 bases). Trimming left V 1 base short and J 5 bases short, with 11 bases between. CDR3 length equals 14 residues. The CDR3 loop reads CASSLDDSGETQYF. The CDR3 DNA reads as TGTGCCAGCAGTTTAGACGACAGTGGCGAGACCCAGTACTTC.

This clonotype was seen a handful of times. This chain links TRBV5-1 with TRBJ2-3, with a weak D call TRBD1 (5 bases). The germline CDR1 and CDR2 sequences are SGHRS and YFSETQ. Trimming removed 2 bases at V and 2 bases at J, with 9 bases between. The CDR3 is 14 residues long. CDR3 residues: CASSFPDTTDTQYF. The CDR3 nucleotides are TGCGCCAGCAGCTTTCCGGACACCACAGATACGCAGTATTTT.

This clonotype was detected many times. CDR3: CASSLDTGPGELFF. For the CDR3, the DNA is TGTGCCAGCAGCTTGGATACAGGGCCCGGGGAGCTGTTTTTT. The chain joins TRBV7-9 to TRBJ2-2; maybe TRBD1 (6 bases). V dropped 3 bases and J dropped 6 bases, with 11 bases sitting between them. Germline CDR1 and CDR2: SEHNR and FQNEAQ (reference sequence). The CDR3 spans 14 residues.

V usage is TRBV7-3 and J usage is TRBJ2-2; 8 bases map to TRBD2. The CDR3 covers 16 residues. Germline CDR1 SGHTA, CDR2 FQGTGA. The ends lost 1 base at V and 3 bases at J; junction bases unmatched: 4. The CDR3 reads CASSLIGSGDTGELFF. CDR3 coding DNA: TGTGCCAGCAGCTTAATCGGTAGCGGGGACACCGGGGAGCTGTTTTTT.